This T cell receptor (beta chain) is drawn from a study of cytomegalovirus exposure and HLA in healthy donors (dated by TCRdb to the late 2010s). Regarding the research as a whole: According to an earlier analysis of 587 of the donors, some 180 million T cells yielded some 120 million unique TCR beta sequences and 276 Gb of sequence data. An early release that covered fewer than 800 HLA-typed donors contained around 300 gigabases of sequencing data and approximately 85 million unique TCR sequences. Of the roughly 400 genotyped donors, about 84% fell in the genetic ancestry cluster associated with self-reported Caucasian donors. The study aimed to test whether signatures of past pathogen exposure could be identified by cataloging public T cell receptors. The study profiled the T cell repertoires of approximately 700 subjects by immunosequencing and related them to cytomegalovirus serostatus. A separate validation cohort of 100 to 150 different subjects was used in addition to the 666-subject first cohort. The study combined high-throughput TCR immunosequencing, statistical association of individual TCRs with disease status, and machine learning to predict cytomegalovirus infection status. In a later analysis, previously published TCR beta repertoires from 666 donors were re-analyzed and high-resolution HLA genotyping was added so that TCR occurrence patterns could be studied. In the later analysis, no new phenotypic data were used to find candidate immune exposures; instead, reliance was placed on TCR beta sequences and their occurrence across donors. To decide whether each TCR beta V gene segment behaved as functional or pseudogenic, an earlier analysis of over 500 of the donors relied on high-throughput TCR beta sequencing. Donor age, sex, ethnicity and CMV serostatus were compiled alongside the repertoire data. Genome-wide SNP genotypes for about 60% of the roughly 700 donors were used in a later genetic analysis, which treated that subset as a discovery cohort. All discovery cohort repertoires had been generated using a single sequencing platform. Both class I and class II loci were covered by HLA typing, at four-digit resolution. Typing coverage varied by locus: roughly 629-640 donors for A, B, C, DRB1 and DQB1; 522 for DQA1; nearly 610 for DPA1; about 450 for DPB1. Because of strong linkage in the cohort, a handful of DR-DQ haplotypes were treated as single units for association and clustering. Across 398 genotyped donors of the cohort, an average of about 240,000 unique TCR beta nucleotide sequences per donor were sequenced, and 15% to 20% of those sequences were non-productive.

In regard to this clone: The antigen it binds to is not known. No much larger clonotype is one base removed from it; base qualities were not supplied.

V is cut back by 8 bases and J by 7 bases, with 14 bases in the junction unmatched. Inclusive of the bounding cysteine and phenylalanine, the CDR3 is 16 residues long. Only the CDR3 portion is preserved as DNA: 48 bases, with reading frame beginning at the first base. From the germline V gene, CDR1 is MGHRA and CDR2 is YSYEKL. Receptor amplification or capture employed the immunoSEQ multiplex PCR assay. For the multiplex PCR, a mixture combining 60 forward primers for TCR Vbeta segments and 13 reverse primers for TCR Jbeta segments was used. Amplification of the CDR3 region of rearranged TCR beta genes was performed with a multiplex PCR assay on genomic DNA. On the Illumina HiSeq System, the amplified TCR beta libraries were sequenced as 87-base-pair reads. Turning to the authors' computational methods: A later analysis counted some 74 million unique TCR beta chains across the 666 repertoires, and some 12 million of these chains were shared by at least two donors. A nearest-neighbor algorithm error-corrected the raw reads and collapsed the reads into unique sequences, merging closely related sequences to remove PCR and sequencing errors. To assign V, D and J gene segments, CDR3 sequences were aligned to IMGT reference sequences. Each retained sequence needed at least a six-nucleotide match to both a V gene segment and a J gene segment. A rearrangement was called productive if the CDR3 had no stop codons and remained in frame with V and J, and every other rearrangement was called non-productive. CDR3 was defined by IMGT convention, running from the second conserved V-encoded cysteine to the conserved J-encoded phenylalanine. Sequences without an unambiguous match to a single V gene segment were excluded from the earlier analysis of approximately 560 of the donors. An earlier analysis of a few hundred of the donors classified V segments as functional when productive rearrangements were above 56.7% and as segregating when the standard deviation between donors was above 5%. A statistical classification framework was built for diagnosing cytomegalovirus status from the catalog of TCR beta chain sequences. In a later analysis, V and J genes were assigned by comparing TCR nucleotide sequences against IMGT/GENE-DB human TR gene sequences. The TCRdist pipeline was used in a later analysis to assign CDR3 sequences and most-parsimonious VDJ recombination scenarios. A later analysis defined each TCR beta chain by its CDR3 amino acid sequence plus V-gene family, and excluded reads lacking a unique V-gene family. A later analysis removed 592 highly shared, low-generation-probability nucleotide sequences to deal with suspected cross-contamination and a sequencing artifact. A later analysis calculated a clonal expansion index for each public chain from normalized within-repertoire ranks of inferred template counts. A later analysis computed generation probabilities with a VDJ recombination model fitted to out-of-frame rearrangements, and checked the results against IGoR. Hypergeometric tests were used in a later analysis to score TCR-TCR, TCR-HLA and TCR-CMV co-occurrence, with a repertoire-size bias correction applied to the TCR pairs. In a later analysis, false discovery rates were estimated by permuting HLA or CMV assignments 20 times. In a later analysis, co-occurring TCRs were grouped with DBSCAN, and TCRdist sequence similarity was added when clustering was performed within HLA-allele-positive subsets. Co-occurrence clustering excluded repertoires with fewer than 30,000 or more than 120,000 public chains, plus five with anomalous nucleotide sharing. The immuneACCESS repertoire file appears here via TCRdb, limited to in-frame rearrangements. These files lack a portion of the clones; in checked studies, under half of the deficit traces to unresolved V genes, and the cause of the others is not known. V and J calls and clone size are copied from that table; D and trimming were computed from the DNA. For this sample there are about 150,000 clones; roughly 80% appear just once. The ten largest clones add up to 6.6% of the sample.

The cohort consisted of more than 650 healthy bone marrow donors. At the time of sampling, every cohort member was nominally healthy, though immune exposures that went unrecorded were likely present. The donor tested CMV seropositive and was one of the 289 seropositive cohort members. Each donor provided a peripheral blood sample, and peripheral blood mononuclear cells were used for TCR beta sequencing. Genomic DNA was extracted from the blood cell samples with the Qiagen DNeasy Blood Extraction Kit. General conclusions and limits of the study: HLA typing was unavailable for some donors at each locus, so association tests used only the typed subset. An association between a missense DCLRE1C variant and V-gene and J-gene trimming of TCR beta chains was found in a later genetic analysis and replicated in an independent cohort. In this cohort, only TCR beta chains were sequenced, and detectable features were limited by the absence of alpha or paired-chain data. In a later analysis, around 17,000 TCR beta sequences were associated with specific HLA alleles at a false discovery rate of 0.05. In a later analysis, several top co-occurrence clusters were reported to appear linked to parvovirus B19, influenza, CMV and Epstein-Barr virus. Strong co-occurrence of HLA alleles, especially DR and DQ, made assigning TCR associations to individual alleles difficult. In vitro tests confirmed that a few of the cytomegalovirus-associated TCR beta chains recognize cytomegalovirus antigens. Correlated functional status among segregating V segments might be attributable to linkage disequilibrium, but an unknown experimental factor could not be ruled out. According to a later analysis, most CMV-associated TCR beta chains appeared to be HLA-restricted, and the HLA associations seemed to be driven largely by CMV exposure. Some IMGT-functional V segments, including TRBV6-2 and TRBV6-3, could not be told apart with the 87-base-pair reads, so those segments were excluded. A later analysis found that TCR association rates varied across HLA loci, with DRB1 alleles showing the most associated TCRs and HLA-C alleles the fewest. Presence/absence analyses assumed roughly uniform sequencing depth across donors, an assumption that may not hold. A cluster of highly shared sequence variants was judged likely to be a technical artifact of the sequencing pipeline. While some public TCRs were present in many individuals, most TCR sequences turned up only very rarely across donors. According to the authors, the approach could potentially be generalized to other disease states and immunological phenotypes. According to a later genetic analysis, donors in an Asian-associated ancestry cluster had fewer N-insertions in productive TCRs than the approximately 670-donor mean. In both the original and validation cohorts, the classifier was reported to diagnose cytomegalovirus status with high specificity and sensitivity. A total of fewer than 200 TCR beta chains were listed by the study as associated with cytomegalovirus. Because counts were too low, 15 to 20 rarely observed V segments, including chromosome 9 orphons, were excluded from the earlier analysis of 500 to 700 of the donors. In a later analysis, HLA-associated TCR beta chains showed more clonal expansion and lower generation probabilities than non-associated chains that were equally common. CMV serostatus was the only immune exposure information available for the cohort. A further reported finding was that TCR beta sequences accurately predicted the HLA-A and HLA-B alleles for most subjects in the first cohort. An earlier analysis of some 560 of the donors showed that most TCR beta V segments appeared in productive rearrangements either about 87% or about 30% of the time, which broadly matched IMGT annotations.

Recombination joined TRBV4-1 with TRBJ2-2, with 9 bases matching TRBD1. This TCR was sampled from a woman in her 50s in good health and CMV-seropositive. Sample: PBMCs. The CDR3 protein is CASSLEQGAPGGELFF. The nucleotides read TGCGCCAGCTCGCTAGAACAGGGGGCGCCGGGCGGGGAGCTGTTTTTT.